Listed below are T cell receptor beta chains from one sample, sequenced in a study of PD-L1 blockade in urothelial cancer. Only in-frame clones appear in the TCRdb table, and some are missing; sequencing was by immunoSEQ multiplex PCR. The table includes more than 30,000 clones, around 80% detected once. Sample: PBMCs, taken around atezolizumab (anti-PD-L1) treatment. These receptor sequences come from a man between 60 and 75 years old with urothelial cancer. CDR3s include the opening cysteine and the closing phenylalanine or tryptophan. Fields, in order: D gene, J gene, V gene, clone size, CDR3 DNA, CDR3 protein. The D gene is left open where the match is weak. Only some rows state a clone size, as once, few, many or a class for expanded clones.

D gene: NA
J gene: TRBJ2-3
V gene: TRBV7-2
clone size: NA
CDR3 DNA: TGTGCCAGCAGCGGTAGACTAGGCGCAGATACGCAGTATTTT
CDR3 protein: CASSGRLGADTQYF

D gene: TRBD2
J gene: TRBJ2-2
V gene: TRBV6-4
clone size: once
CDR3 DNA: TGTGCCAGCACTCTGACTAGCGACACCGGGGAGCTGTTTTTT
CDR3 protein: CASTLTSDTGELFF

D gene: NA
J gene: TRBJ1-2
V gene: TRBV5-5
clone size: NA
CDR3 DNA: TGTGCCAGCAGCTTGGAGGCGGTTCGTTCTAACTATGGCTACACCTTC
CDR3 protein: CASSLEAVRSNYGYTF

D gene: NA
J gene: TRBJ2-2
V gene: TRBV11-1
clone size: NA
CDR3 DNA: TGTGCCACCAGGCGGGACTCCCCGGCCGGGGAGCTGTTTTTT
CDR3 protein: CATRRDSPAGELFF

D gene: NA
J gene: TRBJ2-1
V gene: TRBV6-5
clone size: NA
CDR3 DNA: TGTGCCAGCAGTTACTCGGGGAGCTACAATGAGCAGTTCTTC
CDR3 protein: CASSYSGSYNEQFF

D gene: NA
J gene: TRBJ2-2
V gene: TRBV5-1
clone size: NA
CDR3 DNA: TGCGCCAGCAGCTTTGAGCGGAATATTTGCCGGGGAGCTGTTTTT
CDR3 protein: CASSFERNICRGAVF

D gene: TRBD1
J gene: TRBJ1-2
V gene: TRBV4-3
clone size: NA
CDR3 DNA: TGCGCCAGCAGCCAAGTGCCCACGACAGGGTACTATGGCTACACCTTC
CDR3 protein: CASSQVPTTGYYGYTF

D gene: TRBD1
J gene: TRBJ2-5
V gene: TRBV10-3
clone size: NA
CDR3 DNA: TGTGCCATCAGTGACCAAATCACAGGGGGCGAGACCCAGTACTTC
CDR3 protein: CAISDQITGGETQYF

D gene: TRBD2
J gene: TRBJ2-7
V gene: TRBV5-1
clone size: once
CDR3 DNA: TGCGCCAGCAGCACCAATCCGGGACTAGCGGGATTGAACGAGCAGTACTTC
CDR3 protein: CASSTNPGLAGLNEQYF

D gene: TRBD1
J gene: TRBJ2-5
V gene: TRBV28
clone size: NA
CDR3 DNA: TGTGCCAGCAGAAGACAGGGGGTAGAGACCCAGTACTTC
CDR3 protein: CASRRQGVETQYF

D gene: NA
J gene: TRBJ1-2
V gene: TRBV27
clone size: NA
CDR3 DNA: TGTGCCAGCAGTCCAAGAGAGGGGGTTGTACGTGGCTACACCTTC
CDR3 protein: CASSPREGVVRGYTF

D gene: NA
J gene: TRBJ1-1
V gene: TRBV19
clone size: NA
CDR3 DNA: TGTGCCAGTAGTATTAGAGGTGCTGAAGCTTTCTTT
CDR3 protein: CASSIRGAEAFF

D gene: TRBD1
J gene: TRBJ1-1
V gene: TRBV27
clone size: once
CDR3 DNA: TGTGCCAGCAGTCCCATTCCCCGTTCGGCCGACAGGGGCACTGAAGCTTTCTTT
CDR3 protein: CASSPIPRSADRGTEAFF

D gene: TRBD1
J gene: TRBJ1-5
V gene: TRBV5-1
clone size: NA
CDR3 DNA: TGCGCCAGCAGCTCCGGACAGGGGGCGAATCAGCCCCAGCATTTT
CDR3 protein: CASSSGQGANQPQHF

D gene: NA
J gene: TRBJ1-5
V gene: TRBV29-1
clone size: few
CDR3 DNA: TGCAGCGTGAAGACGGGAAACAATCAGCCCCAGCATTTT
CDR3 protein: CSVKTGNNQPQHF

D gene: NA
J gene: TRBJ1-2
V gene: TRBV18
clone size: NA
CDR3 DNA: TGTGCCAGCTCACCAGAGAAAATTGGCTACACCTTC
CDR3 protein: CASSPEKIGYTF

D gene: NA
J gene: TRBJ1-5
V gene: TRBV2
clone size: NA
CDR3 DNA: TGTGCCAGCAGAGTTGGACAGAATAGCAATCAGCCCCAGCATTTT
CDR3 protein: CASRVGQNSNQPQHF

D gene: TRBD2
J gene: TRBJ2-5
V gene: TRBV30
clone size: NA
CDR3 DNA: TGTGCCTGGAGTTCGGCGGGAGGTGGGTTTCGGGAGACCCAGTACTTC
CDR3 protein: CAWSSAGGGFRETQYF

D gene: NA
J gene: TRBJ1-5
V gene: TRBV2
clone size: NA
CDR3 DNA: TGTGCCAGCAGTGAAGAGAGGGATCAGCCTCAGCATTTT
CDR3 protein: CASSEERDQPQHF

D gene: TRBD1
J gene: TRBJ1-5
V gene: TRBV19
clone size: NA
CDR3 DNA: TGTGCCAGTAACTTCCTGGCTATCTTGGGACAGCGCAATCAGCCCCAGCATTTT
CDR3 protein: CASNFLAILGQRNQPQHF

D gene: TRBD2
J gene: TRBJ2-7
V gene: TRBV11-2
clone size: NA
CDR3 DNA: TGTGCCAGCAGCTGGAGAGGGATCAGACTAGCGGGAGCTTACGAGCAGTACTTC
CDR3 protein: CASSWRGIRLAGAYEQYF

D gene: TRBD2
J gene: TRBJ2-7
V gene: TRBV7-2
clone size: NA
CDR3 DNA: TGTGCCAGCAGCTTAGCTGGCGGGAGAGTACTCTACGAGCAGTACTTC
CDR3 protein: CASSLAGGRVLYEQYF

D gene: NA
J gene: TRBJ2-3
V gene: TRBV7-2
clone size: few
CDR3 DNA: TGTGCCAGCAGCTTAGACAAGAGCACAGATACGCAGTATTTT
CDR3 protein: CASSLDKSTDTQYF

D gene: NA
J gene: TRBJ2-5
V gene: TRBV29-1
clone size: NA
CDR3 DNA: TGCAGCGTTGAAGATCGGAGGGTCTGGAAGACCCAGTACTTC
CDR3 protein: CSVEDRRVWKTQYF

D gene: NA
J gene: TRBJ2-2
V gene: TRBV2
clone size: NA
CDR3 DNA: TGTGCCAGCAGTGTACCTAGGGGCCTGAACACCGGGGAGCTGTTTTTT
CDR3 protein: CASSVPRGLNTGELFF

D gene: TRBD1
J gene: TRBJ2-7
V gene: TRBV6-5
clone size: NA
CDR3 DNA: TGTGCCAGCAGCCGAGGACAGGGGGACGAGCAGTACTTC
CDR3 protein: CASSRGQGDEQYF

D gene: TRBD2
J gene: TRBJ2-2
V gene: TRBV6-5
clone size: NA
CDR3 DNA: TGTGCCAGCAGTTTCCTAGCGGGGAGTATCACCGGGGAGCTGTTTTTT
CDR3 protein: CASSFLAGSITGELFF

D gene: NA
J gene: TRBJ2-5
V gene: TRBV19
clone size: NA
CDR3 DNA: TGTGCCAGTAGTAAGGGGCGGGAGACCCAGTACTTC
CDR3 protein: CASSKGRETQYF

D gene: TRBD1
J gene: TRBJ1-5
V gene: TRBV5-5
clone size: NA
CDR3 DNA: TGTGCCAGCAGCCGACGAGGGGGCGATGGCAATCAGCCCCAGCATTTT
CDR3 protein: CASSRRGGDGNQPQHF

D gene: NA
J gene: TRBJ2-1
V gene: TRBV7-3
clone size: few
CDR3 DNA: TGTGCCAGCAGCTTAGACTCCTCCTACAATGAGCAGTTCTTC
CDR3 protein: CASSLDSSYNEQFF

D gene: NA
J gene: TRBJ1-2
V gene: TRBV7-2
clone size: NA
CDR3 DNA: TGTGCCAGCAGCTTAGGAACGGCAGGGGCCTACTATGGCTACACCTTC
CDR3 protein: CASSLGTAGAYYGYTF

D gene: TRBD1
J gene: TRBJ2-5
V gene: TRBV7-7
clone size: few
CDR3 DNA: TGTGCTAGCAGCTCGGGACAGGGCGGGGAGACCCAGTACTTC
CDR3 protein: CASSSGQGGETQYF

D gene: NA
J gene: TRBJ2-1
V gene: TRBV7-9
clone size: NA
CDR3 DNA: TGTGCCAGCAGCCAGCGGGCCTCCGATGAGCAGTTCTTC
CDR3 protein: CASSQRASDEQFF

D gene: NA
J gene: TRBJ2-7
V gene: TRBV10-3
clone size: NA
CDR3 DNA: TGTGCCACCCAGGGTGGTGGGGACGAGCAGTACTTC
CDR3 protein: CATQGGGDEQYF

D gene: NA
J gene: TRBJ1-3
V gene: TRBV6-1
clone size: NA
CDR3 DNA: TGTGCCAGCAGTGACAATGGACAGGGAAACACCATATATTTT
CDR3 protein: CASSDNGQGNTIYF

D gene: NA
J gene: TRBJ2-1
V gene: TRBV18
clone size: NA
CDR3 DNA: TGTGCCAGCTCGTTAGCCGGGACATCCACCAATGAGCAGTTCTTC
CDR3 protein: CASSLAGTSTNEQFF

D gene: NA
J gene: TRBJ2-5
V gene: TRBV6-1
clone size: NA
CDR3 DNA: TGTGCCAGCAGTGTTGGAGCGGCCAGGTGGGAGACCCAGTACTTC
CDR3 protein: CASSVGAARWETQYF

D gene: NA
J gene: TRBJ1-6
V gene: TRBV4-3
clone size: few
CDR3 DNA: TGCGCCAGCAGCCAAGAAGCGAATTCACCCCTCCACTTT
CDR3 protein: CASSQEANSPLHF

D gene: TRBD2
J gene: TRBJ2-4
V gene: TRBV6-5
clone size: NA
CDR3 DNA: TGTGCCAGCAGTTTGGCGGGGGGGCGAAACATTCAGTACTTC
CDR3 protein: CASSLAGGRNIQYF

D gene: TRBD1
J gene: TRBJ1-5
V gene: TRBV18
clone size: NA
CDR3 DNA: TGTGCCAGCTCACCAGAGACAGGGGGCTCTCAGCCCCAGCATTTT
CDR3 protein: CASSPETGGSQPQHF

D gene: TRBD1
J gene: TRBJ1-6
V gene: TRBV5-6
clone size: few
CDR3 DNA: TGTGCCAGCAGCTCACTAAGGACAGGGCACTATAATTCACCCCTCCACTTT
CDR3 protein: CASSSLRTGHYNSPLHF

D gene: NA
J gene: TRBJ2-1
V gene: TRBV9
clone size: NA
CDR3 DNA: TGTGCCAGCAAACAGGACTACTCCTACAATGAGCAGTTCTTC
CDR3 protein: CASKQDYSYNEQFF

D gene: TRBD2
J gene: TRBJ2-1
V gene: TRBV11-2
clone size: NA
CDR3 DNA: TGTGCCAGCAGCTTAGACGGGAGGGCCGGGGATGAGCAGTTCTTC
CDR3 protein: CASSLDGRAGDEQFF

D gene: NA
J gene: TRBJ2-5
V gene: TRBV19
clone size: NA
CDR3 DNA: TGTGCCGGGAGACACTCGAGAGAAGAGACCCAGTACTTC
CDR3 protein: CAGRHSREETQYF

D gene: NA
J gene: TRBJ2-5
V gene: TRBV2
clone size: NA
CDR3 DNA: TGTGCCAGCAGTGAACGGAGACTCTTCCAAGAGACCCAGTACTTC
CDR3 protein: CASSERRLFQETQYF

D gene: TRBD2
J gene: TRBJ2-1
V gene: TRBV5-1
clone size: NA
CDR3 DNA: TGCGCCAGCAGCTCAGCCGGGACTAGCGGGCCTGCCCCCTACAATGAGCAGTTCTTC
CDR3 protein: CASSSAGTSGPAPYNEQFF

D gene: NA
J gene: TRBJ1-1
V gene: TRBV7-8
clone size: NA
CDR3 DNA: TGTGCCAGCAGCTTAACAGGGAGCACTGAAGCTTTCTTT
CDR3 protein: CASSLTGSTEAFF

D gene: NA
J gene: TRBJ2-1
V gene: TRBV2
clone size: NA
CDR3 DNA: TGTGCCAGCACCCCCGAGGGGAAAGGGGGGGGCTCCTACAATGAGCAGTTCTTC
CDR3 protein: CASTPEGKGGGSYNEQFF

D gene: TRBD1
J gene: TRBJ1-4
V gene: TRBV10-3
clone size: NA
CDR3 DNA: TGTGCCATCAGTGAAAGTAAGACAGGGGGCCCAAATGAAAAACTGTTTTTT
CDR3 protein: CAISESKTGGPNEKLFF

D gene: TRBD1
J gene: TRBJ1-1
V gene: TRBV4-1
clone size: NA
CDR3 DNA: TGCGCCAGCAGCCAGACACTGGACAGGCCGAACACTGAAGCTTTCTTT
CDR3 protein: CASSQTLDRPNTEAFF

D gene: NA
J gene: TRBJ2-3
V gene: TRBV9
clone size: NA
CDR3 DNA: TGTGCCAGCAGTGCCCTAGGGGCGGCTACAGATACGCAGTATTTT
CDR3 protein: CASSALGAATDTQYF

D gene: NA
J gene: TRBJ2-1
V gene: TRBV6-1
clone size: once
CDR3 DNA: TGTGCCAGCAGTGACCTAGCATCCTACAATGAGCAGTTCTTC
CDR3 protein: CASSDLASYNEQFF